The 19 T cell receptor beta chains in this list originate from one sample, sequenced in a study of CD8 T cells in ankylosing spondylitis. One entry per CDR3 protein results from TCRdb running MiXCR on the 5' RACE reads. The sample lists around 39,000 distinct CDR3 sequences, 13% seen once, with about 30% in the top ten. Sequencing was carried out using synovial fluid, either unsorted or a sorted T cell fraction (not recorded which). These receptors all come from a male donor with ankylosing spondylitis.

CDR3 in amino acids: CASSNTNGEAFF. The CDR3 coding sequence is TGTGCCAGCAGCAACACGAACGGTGAAGCTTTCTTT. The genes are TRBV21-1 and TRBJ1-1. TRBV21-1 is annotated as a pseudogene. The CDR3 has 12 amino acids.

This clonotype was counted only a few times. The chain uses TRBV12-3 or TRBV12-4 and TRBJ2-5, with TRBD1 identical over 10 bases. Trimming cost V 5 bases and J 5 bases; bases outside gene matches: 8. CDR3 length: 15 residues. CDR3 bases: TGTGCCAGCAGTGATTGGGACAGGGGTTATGAGACCCAGTACTTC. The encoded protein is CASSDWDRGYETQYF.

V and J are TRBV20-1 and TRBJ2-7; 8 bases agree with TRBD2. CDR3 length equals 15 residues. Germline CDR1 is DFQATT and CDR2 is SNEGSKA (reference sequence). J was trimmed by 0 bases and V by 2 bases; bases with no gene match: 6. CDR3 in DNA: TGCAGTGCTAGATACCCAGGGACTAGCTCCTACGAGCAGTACTTC. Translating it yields CSARYPGTSSYEQYF.

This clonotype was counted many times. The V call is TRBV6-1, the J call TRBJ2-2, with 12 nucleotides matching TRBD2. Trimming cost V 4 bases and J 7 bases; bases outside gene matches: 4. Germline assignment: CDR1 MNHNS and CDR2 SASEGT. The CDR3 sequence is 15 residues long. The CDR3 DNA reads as TGTGCCAGCAGTGCGCTAGCGGGGGGGCACGGGGAGCTGTTTTTT. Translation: CASSALAGGHGELFF.

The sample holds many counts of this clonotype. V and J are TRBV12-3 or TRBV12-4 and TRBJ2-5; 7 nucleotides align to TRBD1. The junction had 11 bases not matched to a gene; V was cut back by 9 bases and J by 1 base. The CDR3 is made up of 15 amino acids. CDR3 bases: TGTGCCAGTGCGACAGGGTCGGGTTCCCAAGAGACCCAGTACTTC. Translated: CASATGSGSQETQYF.

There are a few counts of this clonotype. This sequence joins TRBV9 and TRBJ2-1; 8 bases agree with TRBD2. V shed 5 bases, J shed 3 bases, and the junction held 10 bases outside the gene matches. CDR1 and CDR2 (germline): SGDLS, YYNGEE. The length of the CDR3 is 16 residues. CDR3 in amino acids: CASSGGREGFYNEQFF. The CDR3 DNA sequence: TGTGCCAGCAGTGGTGGCCGGGAGGGCTTCTACAATGAGCAGTTCTTC.

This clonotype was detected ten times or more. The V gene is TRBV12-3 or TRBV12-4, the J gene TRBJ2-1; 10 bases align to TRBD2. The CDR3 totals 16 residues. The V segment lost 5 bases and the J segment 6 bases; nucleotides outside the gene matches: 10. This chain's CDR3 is CASSHSLAGPPNEQFF. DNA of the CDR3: TGTGCCAGCAGTCACTCACTAGCGGGGCCGCCCAATGAGCAGTTCTTC.

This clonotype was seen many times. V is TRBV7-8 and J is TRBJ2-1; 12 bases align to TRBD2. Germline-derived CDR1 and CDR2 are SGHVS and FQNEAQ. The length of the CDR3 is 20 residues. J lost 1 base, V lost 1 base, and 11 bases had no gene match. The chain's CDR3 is CASSLVVTSGSAISYNEQFF. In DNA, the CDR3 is TGTGCCAGCAGCTTAGTCGTGACTAGCGGGAGTGCCATTTCCTACAATGAGCAGTTCTTC.

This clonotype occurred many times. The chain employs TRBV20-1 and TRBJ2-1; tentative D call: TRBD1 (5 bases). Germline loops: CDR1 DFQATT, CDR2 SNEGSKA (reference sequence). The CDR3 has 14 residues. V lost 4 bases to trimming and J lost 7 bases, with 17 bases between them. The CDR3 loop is CSANSRLGVNEQFF. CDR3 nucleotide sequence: TGCAGTGCTAATTCGCGGCTAGGGGTGAATGAGCAGTTCTTC.

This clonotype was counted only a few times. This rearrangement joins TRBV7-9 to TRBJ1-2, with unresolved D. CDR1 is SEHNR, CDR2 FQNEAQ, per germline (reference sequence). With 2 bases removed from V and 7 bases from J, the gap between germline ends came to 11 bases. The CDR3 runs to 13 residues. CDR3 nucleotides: TGTGCCAGCAGCTTATTGAAAGGGATTGGCTACACCTTC. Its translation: CASSLLKGIGYTF.

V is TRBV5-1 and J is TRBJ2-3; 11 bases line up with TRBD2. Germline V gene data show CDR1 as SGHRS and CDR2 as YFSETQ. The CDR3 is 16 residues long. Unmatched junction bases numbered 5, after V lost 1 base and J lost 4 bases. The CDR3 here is CASSLIAGGPPDTQYF. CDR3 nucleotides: TGCGCCAGCAGCTTGATAGCGGGAGGGCCCCCAGATACGCAGTATTTT.

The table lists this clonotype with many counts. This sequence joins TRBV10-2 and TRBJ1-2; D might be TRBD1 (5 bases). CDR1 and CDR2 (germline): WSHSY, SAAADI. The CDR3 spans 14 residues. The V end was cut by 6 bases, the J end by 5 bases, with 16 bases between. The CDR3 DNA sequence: TGCGCCAGCAGGGGGGACTTGGACGTTTATGGCTACACCTTC. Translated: CASRGDLDVYGYTF.

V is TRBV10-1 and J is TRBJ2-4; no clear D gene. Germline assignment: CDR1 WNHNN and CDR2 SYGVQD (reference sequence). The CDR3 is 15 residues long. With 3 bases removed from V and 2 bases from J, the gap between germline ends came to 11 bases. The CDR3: CASSDPFLPKNIQYF. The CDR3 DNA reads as TGCGCCAGCAGTGACCCTTTTCTGCCCAAAAACATTCAGTACTTC.

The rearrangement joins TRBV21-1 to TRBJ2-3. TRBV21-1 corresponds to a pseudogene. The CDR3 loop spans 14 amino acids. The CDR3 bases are TGTGCCAGCAGCAAATCCCAGGCCGTAGATACGCAGTATTTT. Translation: CASSKSQAVDTQYF.

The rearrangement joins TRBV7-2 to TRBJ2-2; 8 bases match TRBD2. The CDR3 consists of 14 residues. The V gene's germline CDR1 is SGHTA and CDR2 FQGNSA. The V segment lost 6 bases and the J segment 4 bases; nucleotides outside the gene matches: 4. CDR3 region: CASRLRGGTGELFF. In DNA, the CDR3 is TGTGCCAGCAGGCTCCGGGGGGGCACCGGGGAGCTGTTTTTT.

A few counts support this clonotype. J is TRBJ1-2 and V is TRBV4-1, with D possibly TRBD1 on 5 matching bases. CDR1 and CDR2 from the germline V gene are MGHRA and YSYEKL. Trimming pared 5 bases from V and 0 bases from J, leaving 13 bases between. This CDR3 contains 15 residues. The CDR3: CASSTRGGANYGYTF. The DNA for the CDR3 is TGCGCCAGCAGCACCCGCGGGGGAGCTAACTATGGCTACACCTTC.

CDR3 amino acids: CASSLADPAGGYTF. The CDR3 DNA is TGTGCCAGCAGCTTAGCGGACCCAGCAGGTGGCTACACCTTC. The genes are TRBV7-9 and TRBJ1-2; D gene uncertain. This CDR3 is built from 14 residues. Germline lookup yields CDR1 SEHNR and CDR2 FQNEAQ (reference sequence). V lost 0 bases and J lost 7, with 12 bases in between.

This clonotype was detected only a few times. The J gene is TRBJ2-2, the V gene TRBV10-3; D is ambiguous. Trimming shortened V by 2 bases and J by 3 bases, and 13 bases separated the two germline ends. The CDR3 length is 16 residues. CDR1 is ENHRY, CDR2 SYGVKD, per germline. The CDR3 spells CAISEGPDGHTGELFF. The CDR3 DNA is TGTGCCATCAGTGAGGGTCCGGACGGACACACCGGGGAGCTGTTTTTT.

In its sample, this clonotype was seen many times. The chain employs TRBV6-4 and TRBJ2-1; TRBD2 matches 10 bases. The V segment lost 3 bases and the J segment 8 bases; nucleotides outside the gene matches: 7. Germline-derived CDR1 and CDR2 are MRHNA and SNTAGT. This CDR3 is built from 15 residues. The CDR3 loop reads CASSDGSGGAHEQFF. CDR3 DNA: TGTGCCAGCAGTGATGGGAGCGGGGGGGCGCATGAGCAGTTCTTC.